This TCR beta chain was recorded in a study of CD8+ T cells in alopecia areata. Once RNA had been extracted, it was reverse transcribed into cDNA to act as the sequencing template. Profiled with immunoSEQ multiplex PCR; TCRdb holds only in-frame clones, not every one. Of around 270,000 clones in the sample, roughly 50% were seen once. Treatment noted: oral pan-JAK inhibitor, 5-10 mg twice daily. Germline V gene lookup returns CDR1 GTSNPN and CDR2 SVGIG (reference sequence). The CDR3 spans 14 residues. Trimming pared 2 bases from V and 0 bases from J, leaving 9 bases between. The receptor was isolated from a human donor with alopecia areata. This sample comprised CD4+ T cells sorted from blood, obtained at week 24, from a patient treated with tofacitinib. The V call is TRBV30, the J call TRBJ2-3; D gene uncertain. The CDR3 protein is CAWSKGRSTDTQYF. The CDR3 DNA follows: TGTGCCTGGAGTAAAGGACGAAGCACAGATACGCAGTATTTT. The whole variable domain, remainder taken from reference TRBV30 and TRBJ2-3, is SQTIHQWPATLVQPVGSPLSLECTVEGTSNPNLYWYRQAAGRGLQLLFYSVGIGQISSEVPQNLSASRPQDRQFILSSKKLLLSDSGFYLCAWSKGRSTDTQYFGPGTRLTVL.